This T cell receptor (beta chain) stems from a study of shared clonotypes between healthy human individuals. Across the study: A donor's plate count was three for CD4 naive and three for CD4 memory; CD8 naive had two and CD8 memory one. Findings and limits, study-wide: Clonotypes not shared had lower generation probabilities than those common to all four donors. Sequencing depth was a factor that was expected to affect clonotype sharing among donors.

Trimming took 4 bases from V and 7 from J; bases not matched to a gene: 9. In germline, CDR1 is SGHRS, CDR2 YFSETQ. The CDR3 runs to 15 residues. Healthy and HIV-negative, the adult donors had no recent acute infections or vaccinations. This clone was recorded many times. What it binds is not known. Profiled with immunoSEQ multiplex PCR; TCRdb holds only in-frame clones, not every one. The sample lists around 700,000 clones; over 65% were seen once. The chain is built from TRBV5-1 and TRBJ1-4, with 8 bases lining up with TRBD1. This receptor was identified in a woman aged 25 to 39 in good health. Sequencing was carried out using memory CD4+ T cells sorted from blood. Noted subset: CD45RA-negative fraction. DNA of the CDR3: TGCGCCAGCAGCGACAGGGGAGGGGATATTGAAAAACTGTTTTTT. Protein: CASSDRGGDIEKLFF.